The 15 T cell receptor beta chains presented below share a single source sample, sequenced in a study of monozygotic twins with inflammatory bowel disease. TCRdb re-called the 5' RACE reads; every CDR3 protein appears as one record, without DNA. This sample's table reports around 450,000 distinct CDR3 sequences. Sequencing input: blood. The receptors were gathered from a human donor with ulcerative colitis or Crohn's disease, or a healthy co-twin of an affected twin (not recorded which).

The chain is built from TRBV30 and TRBJ1-2; there is no DNA to check the TCRdb D call of TRBD1. CDR1 and CDR2 (germline): GTSNPN, SVGIG (reference sequence). This CDR3 region has 15 residues. The CDR3 sequence: CASSVWDRSKDGYTF.

The rearrangement uses TRBV4-1 and TRBJ2-7; without DNA, the TCRdb call of TRBD1 cannot be checked. The CDR3 is made up of 14 amino acids. Looked up from germline, CDR1 is MGHRA and CDR2 is YSYEKL. The CDR3 protein is CASSQGTLSYEQYF.

This chain connects TRBV6-2 or TRBV6-3 to TRBJ2-1; no DNA is available, so the TRBD1 call from TCRdb remains unchecked. The length of the CDR3 is 18 residues. CDR1 and CDR2 from the germline V gene are MNHEY and SVGEGT. CDR3 residues: CASSYSPSGLPSYNEQFF.

The genes are TRBV5-1 and TRBJ1-4; no DNA is available, so the TRBD1 call from TCRdb remains unchecked. CDR3 size: 14 residues. Per germline, CDR1 SGHRS and CDR2 YFSETQ. The CDR3 region is CASAAGTGQEKLFF.

J is TRBJ2-3 and V is TRBV12-3 or TRBV12-4; the D gene TCRdb calls, TRBD1, cannot be checked with no DNA. The CDR3 is 15 amino acids. CDR3 in amino acids: CASSRDGAGTDTQYF.

The rearrangement uses TRBV29-1 and TRBJ2-5; the TRBD1 assignment by TCRdb is unverifiable without DNA. Germline V lookup: CDR1 SQVTM, CDR2 ANQGSEA. The CDR3 loop spans 13 amino acids. CDR3: CSALEGGRETQYF.

This chain connects TRBV27 to TRBJ2-7; TCRdb gives TRBD2 as the D gene, but with no DNA this cannot be confirmed. Germline V lookup: CDR1 MNHEY, CDR2 SMNVEV (reference sequence). The CDR3 covers 16 residues. The CDR3 protein is CASSAQWSLRGYEQYF.

The rearrangement joins TRBV2 to TRBJ2-5. The CDR3 totals 14 residues. From germline, CDR1 is SNHLY and CDR2 FYNNEI. CDR3 residues: CASRDLRIQETQYF.

V and J are TRBV30 and TRBJ1-5; TCRdb's D call of TRBD1 is untestable without DNA. The CDR3 runs to 14 residues. The V gene's germline CDR1 is GTSNPN and CDR2 SVGIG (reference sequence). The CDR3 spells CAWTSGVRNQPQHF.

J is TRBJ2-7 and V is TRBV15; TCRdb names TRBD1, which stays unverified in the absence of DNA. From germline, CDR1 is LNHNV and CDR2 YYDKDF (reference sequence). The CDR3 length is 15 residues. The CDR3 protein is CATSDGRGASYEQYF.

The chain links TRBV5-1 to TRBJ1-6. The CDR3 is 15 residues long. The germline V gene has CDR1 SGHRS and CDR2 YFSETQ. This CDR3 reads CASSLGSGTGSPLHF.

V gene TRBV20-1 combines with J gene TRBJ2-1; the TCRdb D gene call, TRBD2, has no DNA to confirm it. The CDR3 consists of 16 residues. Germline CDR1 DFQATT, CDR2 SNEGSKA (reference sequence). The CDR3 loop reads CSARDVREGKYNEQFF.

This chain connects TRBV7-9 to TRBJ2-3. Looked up from germline, CDR1 is SEHNR and CDR2 is FQNEAQ (reference sequence). CDR3 size: 14 residues. CDR3 region: CASSRSGNTDTQYF.

The gene calls are TRBV10-3 and TRBJ2-7. This CDR3 has 13 residues. Germline CDR1 and CDR2: ENHRY and SYGVKD. The CDR3 sequence is CAIITDVTYEQYF.

The gene calls are TRBV20-1 and TRBJ2-1. Germline lookup yields CDR1 DFQATT and CDR2 SNEGSKA (reference sequence). The CDR3 is 15 residues long. This CDR3 is CSAPNGGSSYNEQFF.